This record concerns one T cell receptor beta chain sequence. The data derive from a study of blood T cell repertoires in COVID-19. In the study overall: Spain, Italy and the United States supplied samples that represented acute and convalescent COVID-19. PBMCs, B-cell-depleted T cells, or T cells were the source of the cDNA or gDNA that made up the material.

As processed by the authors: Reference gene primers were amplified, and this amplification served to estimate nucleated cell counts. The assay was immunoSEQ multiplex PCR, and TCRdb's table has in-frame clones only and misses some. The V and J calls and the clone size are those of that table, but D and trimming were determined from the DNA. The data hold roughly 40,000 clones, with 80% observed a single time. The germline gives CDR1 SNHLY, CDR2 FYNNEI. The CDR3 has 13 residues. Germline trimming cut 11 bases from V and 9 bases from J; bases unmatched to any gene: 10. The receptor was isolated from a man between 65 and 85 years old with acute or convalescent COVID-19. The genes are TRBV2 and TRBJ1-6; TRBD1 matches at 7 bases. The material sequenced was peripheral blood. The DNA of the CDR3 is TGTGCCTCCCGAACAGGGGAGACTTCACCCCTCCACTTT. Protein product: CASRTGETSPLHF.